This record covers a single TCR beta chain. Its matching antigen is unknown. Described time point: blood 4 weeks post-SBRT, at nephrectomy. Sample treatment: 15 Gy SBRT to primary tumor, nephrectomy 4 weeks later. After SBRT, blood was collected at 2 and 4 weeks, plus baseline. The sample comes from a study of radiation and T cells in renal cell carcinoma. Produced via immunoSEQ multiplex PCR; TCRdb's table is partial and in-frame only. Counted here are tens of thousands of clones, roughly 85% occurring once; the ten biggest clones make up approximately 2.4%. General study points: Baseline intratumoral clonotype presence is unknown without pretreatment biopsies.

This CDR3 contains 14 residues. V gene TRBV12-1 combines with J gene TRBJ1-6; the D call in the table, TRBD1, was not verified against the DNA. TRBV12-1 is a known pseudogene. The sequenced sample was blood, obtained from a patient whose treatment included radiotherapy and nephrectomy. The TCR comes from a woman aged 60-75 years with renal cell carcinoma. CDR3 DNA sequence: TGTGCCAGCAGCTTTCCCGCAGGGGACTCACCCCTCCACTTT. Translation: CASSFPAGDSPLHF.